This TCR beta chain was captured in a study of graft-versus-host responses after intestinal transplantation (dated by TCRdb to about 2021). The study in broad terms: The transplants that recipients received were multivisceral, liver-intestinal, or isolated intestinal. Every recipient was given anti-thymocyte globulin induction, then maintenance tacrolimus and steroids for two to three years. After intestinal transplantation, graft-versus-host and host-versus-graft alloreactive T cell clones were followed in the graft, circulation and bone marrow using bulk TCR-beta CDR3 sequencing. To identify alloreactive clones, pre-transplant mixed lymphocyte reaction products were sequenced and compared with unstimulated pre-transplant donor and recipient T cells. Of the 20 to 25 intestinal transplant recipients enrolled in the cohort, one of whom was a retransplant, 3 patients without pretransplant specimens were excluded. A peak of at least 4% donor T cells among recipient peripheral blood mononuclear cells was the definition used for donor T cell macrochimerism. Rather than being sequenced by the commercial service, samples from a few later patients were sequenced in-house on an Illumina MiSeq and processed with MiXCR.

The time point tag for this specimen amounts to: cells obtained before transplantation from donor or recipient. CD3+CD4+ and CD3+CD8+ populations were FACS-sorted from unstimulated pre-transplant donor and recipient cells taken from spleen or lymph nodes. Notes on this clone: Its cognate antigen has yet to be identified. Base-call qualities are not available, and no considerably larger clone is one nucleotide away.

From the germline V gene, CDR1 is SGHDT and CDR2 is YYEEEE. The cysteine opens and the phenylalanine closes a CDR3 of 12 amino acids. Only the CDR3 DNA is retained, 36 bases long and in frame from the first base. Trimming takes 2 bases from V and 6 bases from J, and the germline ends sit 9 bases apart. What the work shows at the level of the full study, not this receptor alone: Conclusions were limited by the relatively low number and heterogeneity of intestinal transplant patients. GvH clones were found in recipient bone marrow, and some of the GvH clones appeared earlier in ileal mucosa or blood, which is consistent with an intestinal mucosal origin. Early after transplant, declines in HvG clones were associated with peak levels of circulating GvH clones. In the allografts of patients with donor T cell macrochimerism, GvH to HvG T cell clonal ratios were high.

Libraries were made using the immunoSEQ multiplex PCR assay. In most patients, genomic DNA was isolated using the Qiagen DNeasy Blood and Tissue Kit and sent frozen to Adaptive Biotechnologies for TCR sequencing. For most patients, high-throughput TCR-beta CDR3 sequencing of genomic DNA was performed by Adaptive Biotechnologies. As for how the authors treated the data: Adaptive's ImmunoSEQ software supplied the TCR sequencing data for about 18 patients, while MiXCR and VDJtools were used to process three other patients. To correct CD4 versus CD8 sorting errors, sequences present in both subsets at a frequency ratio below 5:1 were removed. CDR3 nucleotide sequences shared between donor and recipient were removed because their origin could not be assigned. At least 2-fold expansion over unstimulated cells and a minimum CFSE-low frequency of 0.002% (template counts) or 0.001% (read counts) were required for clones to be classified as alloreactive. Clones detected in sequenced pre-transplant spleen, lymph node, or MLR CFSE-low populations of the donor or recipient were defined as mappable. The cumulative frequency of alloreactive clones was calculated as a percentage of all sequences, weighted by copy number. In TCRdb, the immuneACCESS table is reduced to in-frame sequences with V and J assigned. These tables do not hold every clone; where another copy was compared, an unresolved V gene accounts for under half, and the others remain unexplained. From that table come the V and J calls and clone size; the DNA was used to work out D and trimming. This sample has about 85,000 clones in its table, and about 91% of those were observed once. The top ten constitute 7.6% of the sample.

The sequenced sample was unstimulated CD8+ T cells sorted from spleen or lymph node cells, obtained before transplant. The receptor chain draws on TRBV5-6 and TRBJ2-7; no D gene call is confident. This receptor was obtained from a human donor who was the organ donor for an intestinal transplant. The CDR3 is CASSLQQLEQYF. In nucleotide form, the sequence is TGTGCCAGCAGCTTACAACAGCTCGAGCAGTACTTC.